This T cell receptor (beta chain) was identified during a study of cytomegalovirus exposure and HLA in healthy donors. General study findings and limits: Most sequenced TCRs were rare (though some public TCRs occurred in many donors). In a later analysis, donors in an Asian-associated ancestry cluster reportedly had fewer N-insertions in productive TCRs than the cohort mean. Only CMV serostatus was available as immune exposure information.

It was with 60 Vbeta and 13 Jbeta primers that the PCR ran. Methods used by the authors: Counted up in a later analysis, unique TCR beta chains came to 60 million to 95 million, with roughly 11 million shared. Method: immunoSEQ multiplex PCR; TCRdb's copy keeps in-frame clones and lacks some. V, J and clone size reflect that table, while D and trimming were determined from the DNA. The table has fewer than 130,000 clones, approximately 79% seen once. V shed 5 bases and J 2 bases; nucleotides not matched to a gene: 5. This CDR3 comprises 15 residues. Germline lookup yields CDR1 SGHTA and CDR2 FQGNSA. For this clone: Its antigen is currently unknown.

The source is a man aged 25 to 40 in good health and CMV-seropositive. V is TRBV7-2 and J is TRBJ2-3; 9 positions agree with TRBD2. The specimen was PBMCs. CDR3 region: CASSIIAGATDTQYF. Here the CDR3 DNA reads TGTGCCAGCAGCATAATAGCGGGAGCCACAGATACGCAGTATTTT.